A selection of T cell receptor beta chains follows, all from one sample in a study of patients and donors after allogeneic stem cell transplantation. TCRdb re-called the RT-PCR reads through MiXCR, storing one row per CDR3 protein. The sample has some 960,000 distinct CDR3 sequences, over 15% seen once. Sequences were obtained from blood, either unsorted or a sorted T cell fraction (not recorded which). The receptors derive from a human donor who was either an allogeneic HSCT recipient or a stem cell or donor lymphocyte infusion donor (not recorded which). It is not recorded whose cells these are; they may come from a transplant donor. Both conserved end residues are part of each CDR3. Each record gives: CDR3 DNA, CDR3 protein, V gene, J gene, clone size, D gene. D genes are given only for firm matches. Only some rows state a clone size, as once, few, many or a class for expanded clones.

TGCGCCAGCAGCACAACTCGGGACAGGACCTCCTCTGGGGCCAACGTCCTGACTTTC	CASSTTRDRTSSGANVLTF	TRBV5-1	TRBJ2-6	.	TRBD1
TGCGCCAGCAGCTTGGTGGCAGGATCTAACTATGGCTACACCTTC	CASSLVAGSNYGYTF	TRBV5-1	TRBJ1-2	.	.
TGTGCCATAGCAATCCGGGATCGGGTCGGGGAGCTGTTTTTT	CAIAIRDRVGELFF	TRBV2	TRBJ2-2	.	.
TGTGCCAGCAGTTTGAGGGGCGGTTTATACGAGCAGTACTTC	CASSLRGGLYEQYF	TRBV27	TRBJ2-7	many	.
TGTGCCTGGGAACAAGCTGTAGGCACTGAAGCTTTCTTT	CAWEQAVGTEAFF	TRBV30	TRBJ1-1	.	.
TGTGCCAGCAGCGTACACCAGGGCCTGAACACTGAAGCTTTCTTT	CASSVHQGLNTEAFF	TRBV9	TRBJ1-1	few	.
TGTGCCAGCAGCCAACTTCCCGGATGGAGGAACAATGAGCAGTTCTTC	CASSQLPGWRNNEQFF	TRBV14	TRBJ2-1	many	.
TGTGCCAGCAGTTTAGAGGAACCGGGGTGGGAGACCCAGTACTTC	CASSLEEPGWETQYF	TRBV12-3/TRBV12-4	TRBJ2-5	many	.
TGTGCCAGCAGCCCCCTGATGGCGGGGGGGCCGATGCGGGATACGCAGTATTTT	CASSPLMAGGPMRDTQYF	TRBV12-3/TRBV12-4	TRBJ2-3	few	TRBD2
TGTGCCAGCAGCTTGGGGCGGGTTGGTGAGCAGTTCTTC	CASSLGRVGEQFF	TRBV5-6	TRBJ2-1	few	.
TGTGCCAGCAGTTTATCGTCAGGGCCCATCGGCTACACCTTC	CASSLSSGPIGYTF	TRBV12-3/TRBV12-4	TRBJ1-2	.	.
TGCAGTGCTAGAACCGGCCAGGGGACTGAAGCTTTCTTT	CSARTGQGTEAFF	TRBV20-1	TRBJ1-1	few	.
TGTGCCAGCAGCGTGCCCGGCACCGGGGAGCTGTTTTTT	CASSVPGTGELFF	TRBV12-3/TRBV12-4	TRBJ2-2	few	.
TGCAGCGTTGACAGGGACACTAACACCGGGGAGCTGTTTTTT	CSVDRDTNTGELFF	TRBV29-1	TRBJ2-2	few	.
TGCAGTGCCCCGTCCCAGGCCTCGAACACTGAAGCTTTCTTT	CSAPSQASNTEAFF	TRBV20-1	TRBJ1-1	.	.
TGCAGCGTGGCCCGGGGAACGGACACCGGGGAGCTGTTTTTT	CSVARGTDTGELFF	TRBV29-1	TRBJ2-2	many	.
TGTGCTCCCGGTGGGGTGAGAGGCTACACCTTC	CAPGGVRGYTF	TRBV7-9	TRBJ1-2	few	.
TGCGCCAGCAGCTTCCGGGACTTATTCAATGAGCAGTTCTTC	CASSFRDLFNEQFF	TRBV5-1	TRBJ2-1	few	.
TGTGCCAGCAGTTGGGGGACAGGTCCCAACGAGCAGTACTTC	CASSWGTGPNEQYF	TRBV12-3/TRBV12-4	TRBJ2-7	few	TRBD1
TGTGCCACCAGCAGAGATCTACGTCTAGGAACCCATGAGCAGTTCTTC	CATSRDLRLGTHEQFF	TRBV15	TRBJ2-1	few	.
TGTGCCAGCAGCTTTCTGCTAACAAGGGATACGCAGTATTTT	CASSFLLTRDTQYF	TRBV5-6	TRBJ2-3	few	.
TGTGCCAGCAGCCCCCCAAACCAGGGAGATACGCAGTATTTT	CASSPPNQGDTQYF	TRBV4-2	TRBJ2-3	few	.
TGTGCCAGCAGCCAGAGTTGGACGAACACTGAAGCTTTCTTT	CASSQSWTNTEAFF	TRBV14	TRBJ1-1	.	.
TGTGCCAGCAGCCAGTGGGGTCAGGGGGATAATGAGCAGTTCTTC	CASSQWGQGDNEQFF	TRBV28	TRBJ2-1	few	TRBD1
TGTGCCAGCAGCATGGCCGGGACTAGCGGAAAGAGGGAGCTGTTTTTT	CASSMAGTSGKRELFF	TRBV11-3	TRBJ2-2	.	TRBD2
TGTGCCAGCAGTTACGATCGAACAGGGTTTGTTCAGGGCTACACCTTC	CASSYDRTGFVQGYTF	TRBV6-5	TRBJ1-2	.	.
TGCGCCAGCAGCTCTGAGACAGGGAAGGATGAAAAACTGTTTTTT	CASSSETGKDEKLFF	TRBV5-1	TRBJ1-4	few	TRBD1